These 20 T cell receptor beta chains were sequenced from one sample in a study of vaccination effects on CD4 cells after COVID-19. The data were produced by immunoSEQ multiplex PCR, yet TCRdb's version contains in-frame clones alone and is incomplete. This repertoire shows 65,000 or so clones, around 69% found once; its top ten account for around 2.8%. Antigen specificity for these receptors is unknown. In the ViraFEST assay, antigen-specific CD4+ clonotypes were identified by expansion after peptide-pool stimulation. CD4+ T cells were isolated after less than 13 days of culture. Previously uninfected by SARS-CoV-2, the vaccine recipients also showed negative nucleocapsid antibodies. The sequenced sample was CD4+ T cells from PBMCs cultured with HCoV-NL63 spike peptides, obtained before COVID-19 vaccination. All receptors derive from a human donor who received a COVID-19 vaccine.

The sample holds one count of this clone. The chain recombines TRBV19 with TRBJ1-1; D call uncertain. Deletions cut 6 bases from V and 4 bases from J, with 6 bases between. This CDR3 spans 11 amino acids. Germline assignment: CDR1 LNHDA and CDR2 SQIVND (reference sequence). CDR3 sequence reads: CASSRFTEAFF. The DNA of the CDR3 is TGTGCCAGTAGCCGGTTCACTGAAGCTTTCTTT. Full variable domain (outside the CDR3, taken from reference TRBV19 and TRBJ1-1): DGGITQSPKYLFRKEGQNVTLSCEQNLNHDAMYWYRQDPGQGLRLIYYSQIVNDFQKGDIAEGYSVSREKKESFPLTVTSAQKNPTAFYLCASSRFTEAFFGQGTRLTVV.

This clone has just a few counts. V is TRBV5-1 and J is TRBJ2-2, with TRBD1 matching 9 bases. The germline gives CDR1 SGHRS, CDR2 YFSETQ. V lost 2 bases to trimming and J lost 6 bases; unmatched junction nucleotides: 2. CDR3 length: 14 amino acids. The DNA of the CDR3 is TGCGCCAGCAGCTTAGGGACAGGGCCCGGGGAGCTGTTTTTT. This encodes CASSLGTGPGELFF.

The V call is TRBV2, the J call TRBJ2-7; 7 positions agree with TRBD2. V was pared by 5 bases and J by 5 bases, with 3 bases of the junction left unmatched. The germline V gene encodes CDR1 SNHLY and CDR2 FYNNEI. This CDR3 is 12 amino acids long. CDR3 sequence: CASSRGGHEQYV. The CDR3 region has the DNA TGTGCCAGCAGTCGGGGAGGGCACGAGCAGTACGTC.

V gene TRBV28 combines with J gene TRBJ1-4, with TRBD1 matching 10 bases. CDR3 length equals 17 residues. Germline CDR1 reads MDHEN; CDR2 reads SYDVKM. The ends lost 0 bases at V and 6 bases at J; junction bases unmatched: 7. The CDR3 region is CASSLWSTGGGHEKLFF. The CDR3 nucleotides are TGTGCCAGCAGTTTATGGTCGACAGGGGGCGGCCATGAAAAACTGTTTTTT.

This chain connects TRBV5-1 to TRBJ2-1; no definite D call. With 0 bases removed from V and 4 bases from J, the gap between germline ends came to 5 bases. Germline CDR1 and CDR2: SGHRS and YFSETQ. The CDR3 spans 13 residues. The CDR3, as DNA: TGCGCCAGCAGCTTGGTGACTTACAATGAGCAGTTCTTC. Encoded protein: CASSLVTYNEQFF.

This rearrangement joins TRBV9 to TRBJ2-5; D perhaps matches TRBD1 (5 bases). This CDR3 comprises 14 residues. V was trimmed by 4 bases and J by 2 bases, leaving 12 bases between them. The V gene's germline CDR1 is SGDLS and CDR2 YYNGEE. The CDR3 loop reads CASSLTDTQETQYF. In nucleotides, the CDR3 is TGTGCCAGCAGCCTTACGGACACACAAGAGACCCAGTACTTC.

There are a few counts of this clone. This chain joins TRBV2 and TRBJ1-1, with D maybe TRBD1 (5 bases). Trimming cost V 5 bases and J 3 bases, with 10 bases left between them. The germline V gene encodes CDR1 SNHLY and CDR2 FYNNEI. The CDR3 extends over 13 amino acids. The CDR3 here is CASSKQGYTEAFF. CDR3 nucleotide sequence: TGTGCCAGCAGTAAGCAGGGTTACACTGAAGCTTTCTTT. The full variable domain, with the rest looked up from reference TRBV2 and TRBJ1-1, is EPEVTQTPSHQVTQMGQEVILRCVPISNHLYFYWYRQILGQKVEFLVSFYNNEISEKSEIFDDQFSVERPDGSNFTLKIRSTKLEDSAMYFCASSKQGYTEAFFGQGTRLTVV.

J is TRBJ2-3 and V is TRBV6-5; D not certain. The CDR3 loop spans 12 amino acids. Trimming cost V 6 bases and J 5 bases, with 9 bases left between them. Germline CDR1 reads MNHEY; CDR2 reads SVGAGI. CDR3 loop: CASSWEGDTQYF. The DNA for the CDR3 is TGTGCCAGCAGCTGGGAAGGAGATACGCAGTATTTT.

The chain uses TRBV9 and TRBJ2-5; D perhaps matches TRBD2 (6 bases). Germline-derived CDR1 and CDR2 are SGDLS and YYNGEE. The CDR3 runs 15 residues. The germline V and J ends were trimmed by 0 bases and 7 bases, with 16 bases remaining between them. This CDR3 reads CASSVDLAGSGTQYF. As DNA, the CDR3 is TGTGCCAGCAGCGTAGATCTCGCCGGGAGTGGGACCCAGTACTTC.

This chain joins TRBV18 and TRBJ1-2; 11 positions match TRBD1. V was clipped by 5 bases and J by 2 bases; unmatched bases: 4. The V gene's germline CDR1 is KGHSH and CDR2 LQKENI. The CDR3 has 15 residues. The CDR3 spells CASSRTGGENYGYTF. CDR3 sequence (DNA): TGTGCCAGCTCAAGGACAGGGGGCGAAAACTATGGCTACACCTTC.

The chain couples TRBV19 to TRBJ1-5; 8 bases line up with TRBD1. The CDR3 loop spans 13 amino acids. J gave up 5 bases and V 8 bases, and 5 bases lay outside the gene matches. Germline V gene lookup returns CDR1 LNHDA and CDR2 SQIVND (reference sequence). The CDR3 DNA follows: TGTGCCAGTCACGGACAGGGTGATCAGCCCCAGCATTTT. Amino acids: CASHGQGDQPQHF.

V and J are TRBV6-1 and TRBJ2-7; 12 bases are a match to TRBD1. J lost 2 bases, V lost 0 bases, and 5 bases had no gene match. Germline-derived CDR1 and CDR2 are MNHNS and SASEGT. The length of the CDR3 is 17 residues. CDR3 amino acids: CASSEAWDRGLPYEQYV. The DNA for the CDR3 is TGTGCCAGCAGTGAAGCTTGGGACAGGGGGCTCCCCTACGAGCAGTACGTC.

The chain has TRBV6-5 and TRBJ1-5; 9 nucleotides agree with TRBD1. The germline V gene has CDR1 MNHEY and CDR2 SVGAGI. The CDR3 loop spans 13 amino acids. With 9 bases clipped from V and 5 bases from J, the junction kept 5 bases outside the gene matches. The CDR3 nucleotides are TGTGCCAGACTACAGGGGGCGTATCAGCCCCAGCATTTT. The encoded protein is CARLQGAYQPQHF.

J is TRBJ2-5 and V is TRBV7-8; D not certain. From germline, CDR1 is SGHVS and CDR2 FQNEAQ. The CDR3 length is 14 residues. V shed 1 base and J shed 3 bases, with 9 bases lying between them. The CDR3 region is CASSLVLRKETQYF. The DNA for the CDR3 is TGTGCCAGCAGCTTAGTGCTCCGTAAAGAGACCCAGTACTTC.

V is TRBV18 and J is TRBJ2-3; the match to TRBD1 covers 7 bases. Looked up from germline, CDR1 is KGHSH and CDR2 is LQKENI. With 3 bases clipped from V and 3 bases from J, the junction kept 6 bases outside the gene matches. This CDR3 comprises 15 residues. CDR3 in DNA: TGTGCCAGCTCACCCGACGGGACAGCTACAGATACGCAGTATTTT. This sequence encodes CASSPDGTATDTQYF.

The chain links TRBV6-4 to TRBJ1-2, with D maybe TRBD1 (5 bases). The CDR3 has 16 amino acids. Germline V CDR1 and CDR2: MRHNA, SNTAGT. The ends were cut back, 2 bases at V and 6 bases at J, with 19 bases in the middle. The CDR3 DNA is TGTGCCAGCAGTGACGAGTACGGGGGTCATCGGGATGGCTACACCTTC. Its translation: CASSDEYGGHRDGYTF.

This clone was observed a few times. The CDR3 here is CASRAVVAPLHF. CDR3 nucleotide sequence: TGTGCCAGCAGGGCCGTAGTTGCACCCCTCCACTTT. The chain joins TRBV6-5 to TRBJ1-6, with unresolved D. Germline CDR1 and CDR2: MNHEY and SVGAGI. The V gene lost 6 bases and the J gene lost 11 bases, with 11 bases spanning the gap. The length of the CDR3 is 12 residues.

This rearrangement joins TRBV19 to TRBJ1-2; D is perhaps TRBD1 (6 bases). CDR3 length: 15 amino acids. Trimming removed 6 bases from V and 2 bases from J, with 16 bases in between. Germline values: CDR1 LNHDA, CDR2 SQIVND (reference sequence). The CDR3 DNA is TGTGCCAGTAGCCTACTCCAGGGGAGCAACTATGGCTACACCTTC. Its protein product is CASSLLQGSNYGYTF.

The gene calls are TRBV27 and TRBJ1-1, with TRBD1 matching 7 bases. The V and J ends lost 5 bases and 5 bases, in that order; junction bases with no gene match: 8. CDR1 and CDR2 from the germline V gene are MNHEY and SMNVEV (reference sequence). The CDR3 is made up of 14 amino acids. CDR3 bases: TGTGCCAGCAGTATTTACAGGGGCGGGACTGAAGCTTTCTTT. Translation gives CASSIYRGGTEAFF.

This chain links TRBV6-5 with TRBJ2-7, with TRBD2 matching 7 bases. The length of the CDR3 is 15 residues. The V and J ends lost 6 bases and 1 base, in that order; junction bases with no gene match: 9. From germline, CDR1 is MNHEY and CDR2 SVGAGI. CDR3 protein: CASRGGSTSSYEQYV. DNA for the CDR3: TGTGCCAGCAGGGGGGGGTCGACCTCGTCCTACGAGCAGTACGTC.